The sequence of this T cell receptor (beta chain) was determined in a study of T cells after yellow fever vaccination. At the level of the study: The authors prepared low-cell-number fractions using SMART-Seq v4 Ultra Low Input.

Overall study results and limits: Just a small share of clonotypes turned up in the CD4 compartment as well as the CD8 compartment.

TCRdb called the 5' RACE reads again in MiXCR, with one record for every CDR3 protein. Of hundreds of thousands of distinct CDR3 sequences listed, 13% are singletons. The germline V gene encodes CDR1 LGHNA and CDR2 YSLEER. There are 15 residues in the CDR3. Losses at the gene ends were 1 base for V and 4 bases for J; bases not matched to a gene: 5. With regard to this clonotype: What it recognizes is unknown.

This chain uses TRBV4-3 with TRBJ2-3; 7 bases align to TRBD2. The sample was PBMCs, taken on the day of the yellow fever booster vaccination. The TCR sequence derives from a man aged 30-40 years who received the YFV17D yellow fever vaccine. The CDR3 DNA reads TGCGCCAGCAGCCAAGGGGGGGGACCGTCAGATACGCAGTATTTT. Protein sequence: CASSQGGGPSDTQYF.